This T cell receptor (beta chain) was captured in a study of blood T cell repertoires in COVID-19. Study as a whole: Acute and convalescent COVID-19 specimens originated in the United States, Italy and Spain.

As originally analysed: Amplified reference gene primers provided the basis for estimating nucleated cell counts. Some clones are missing from TCRdb's copy, which holds only in-frame ones; the method was immunoSEQ multiplex PCR. V, J and clone size were drawn from that table, and D and trimming were deduced from the DNA. The sample has under 150,000 clones; around 82% are singletons. The CDR3 runs to 14 residues. The V gene lost 7 bases and the J gene lost 4 bases, with 17 bases spanning the gap. Germline V lookup: CDR1 SSHAT, CDR2 FNYEAQ (reference sequence). Input material: peripheral blood. The sequence derives from a woman aged 50 to 60 with acute or convalescent COVID-19. The V and J genes are TRBV7-7 and TRBJ2-7, with D perhaps matching TRBD2 (6 bases). CDR3 coding DNA: TGTGCCAGCACTTACGGACTACCCCTATACGAGCAGTACTTC. Encoded protein: CASTYGLPLYEQYF. The full variable domain, rest sourced from reference TRBV7-7 and TRBJ2-7, is GAGVSQSPRYKVTKRGQDVTLRCDPISSHATLYWYQQALGQGPEFLTYFNYEAQPDKSGLPSDRFSAERPEGSISTLTIQRTEQRDSAMYRCASTYGLPLYEQYFGPGTRLTVT.